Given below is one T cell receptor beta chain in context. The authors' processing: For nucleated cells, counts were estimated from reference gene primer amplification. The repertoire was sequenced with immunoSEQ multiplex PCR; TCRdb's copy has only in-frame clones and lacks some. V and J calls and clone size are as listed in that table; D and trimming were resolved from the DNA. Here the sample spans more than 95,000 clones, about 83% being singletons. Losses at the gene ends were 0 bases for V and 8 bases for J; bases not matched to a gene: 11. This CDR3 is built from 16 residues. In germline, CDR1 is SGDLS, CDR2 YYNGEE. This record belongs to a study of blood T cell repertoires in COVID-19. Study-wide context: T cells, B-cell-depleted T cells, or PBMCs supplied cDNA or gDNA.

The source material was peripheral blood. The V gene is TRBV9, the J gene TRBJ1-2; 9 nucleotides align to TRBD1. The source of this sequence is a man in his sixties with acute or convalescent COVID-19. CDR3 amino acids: CASSVGGTGFGVGYTF. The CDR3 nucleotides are TGTGCCAGCAGCGTAGGCGGGACAGGGTTTGGCGTGGGCTACACCTTC.